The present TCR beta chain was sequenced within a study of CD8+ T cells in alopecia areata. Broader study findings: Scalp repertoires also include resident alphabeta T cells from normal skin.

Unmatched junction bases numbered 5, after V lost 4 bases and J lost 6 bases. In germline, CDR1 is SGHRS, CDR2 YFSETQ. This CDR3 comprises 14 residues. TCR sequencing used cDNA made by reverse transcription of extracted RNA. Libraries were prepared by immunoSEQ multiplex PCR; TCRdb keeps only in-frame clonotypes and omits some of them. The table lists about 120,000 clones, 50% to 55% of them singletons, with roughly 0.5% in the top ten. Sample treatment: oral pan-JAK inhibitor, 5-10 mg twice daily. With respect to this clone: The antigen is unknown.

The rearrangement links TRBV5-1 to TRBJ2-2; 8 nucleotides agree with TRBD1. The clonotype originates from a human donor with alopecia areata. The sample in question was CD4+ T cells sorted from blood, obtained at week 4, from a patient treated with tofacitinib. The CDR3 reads CASSGQGLAGELFF. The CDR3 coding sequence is TGCGCCAGCAGCGGACAGGGTTTGGCCGGGGAGCTGTTTTTT. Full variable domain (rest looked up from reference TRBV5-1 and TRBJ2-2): KAGVTQTPRYLIKTRGQQVTLSCSPISGHRSVSWYQQTPGQGLQFLFEYFSETQRNKGNFPGRFSGRQFSNSRSEMNVSTLELGDSALYLCASSGQGLAGELFFGEGSRLTVL.